This is a list of T cell receptor beta chains from one sample in a study of T cells in Graves' hyperthyroidism and ophthalmopathy. TCRdb re-called the multiplex PCR reads with MiXCR, one entry per CDR3 protein. Found here are more than 550,000 distinct CDR3 sequences, approximately 15% of them singletons; the top ten hold around 15%. Sequenced input: blood. These receptor sequences come from a man between 50 and 59 years old with Graves' hyperthyroidism. The CDR3 runs from the conserved cysteine through the conserved F or W. Fields, in order: clone size, CDR3 length, D gene, V gene, J gene, CDR3 DNA, CDR3 protein. A D gene is named only where the DNA matches it firmly. Clone size appears in some rows only: once, few, many, or a class for an expanded clone.

many	17	TRBD1	TRBV28	TRBJ1-2	TGTGCCAGCAGTTACTCCGGACAGGGGCGTTCTAACTATGGCTACACCTTC	CASSYSGQGRSNYGYTF
many	15	-	TRBV11-2	TRBJ1-5	TGTGCCAGCAGCTTAGATGGTCAGGGATTTCAGCCCCAGCATTTT	CASSLDGQGFQPQHF
-	15	TRBD2	TRBV2	TRBJ2-1	TGTGCCAGCAGGAGGGGACTAGCGGGTTACAATGAGCAGTTCTTC	CASRRGLAGYNEQFF
-	11	TRBD1	TRBV2	TRBJ1-2	TGTGCCAGGGGGACAGGGGGCGGCTACACCTTC	CARGTGGGYTF
few	15	TRBD2	TRBV9	TRBJ2-1	TGTGCCAGCAGCGTAGAGACTAGCGGGAACAATGAGCAGTTCTTC	CASSVETSGNNEQFF
-	17	TRBD2	TRBV20-1	TRBJ2-2	TGCAGTGCTGTCCCTTTACTAGCGGGAGCTAACACCGGGGAGCTGTTTTTT	CSAVPLLAGANTGELFF
many	13	-	TRBV7-2	TRBJ1-4	TGTGCCAGCAGCTTATATCAGGATGAAAAACTGTTTTTT	CASSLYQDEKLFF
many	16	TRBD2	TRBV2	TRBJ2-1	TGTGCCAGCAGACTCCTCGAAGCGGGGGACTACAATGAGCAGTTCTTC	CASRLLEAGDYNEQFF
many	14	TRBD2	TRBV24-1	TRBJ2-5	TGTGCCACCAGTTCGACTAGCGGCCAAGAGACCCAGTACTTC	CATSSTSGQETQYF
-	14	TRBD1	TRBV6-6	TRBJ2-2	TGTGCCAGCAGTTACTCAGGGGGCTACGGGGAGCTGTTTTTT	CASSYSGGYGELFF
-	18	TRBD1	TRBV13	TRBJ2-3	TGTGCCAGCAGCTTAGGCCTTTTGGCACAGGGGGGCCCAGATACGCAGTATTTT	CASSLGLLAQGGPDTQYF
-	17	-	TRBV6-5	TRBJ2-3	TGTGCCAGCAGTTCCGTACCCATTCACCGGGAATTGAATACGCAGTATTTT	CASSSVPIHRELNTQYF
many	13	-	TRBV10-3	TRBJ1-1	TGTGCCATCAGTGAGGAGGCCTACCGGGGAGCTTTCTTT	CAISEEAYRGAFF
few	14	TRBD1	TRBV9	TRBJ2-3	TGTGCCAGCAGCGCCGGGACAGGGTGGGATACGCAGTATTTT	CASSAGTGWDTQYF
few	15	TRBD2	TRBV10-3	TRBJ2-2	TGTGCCATCAGGTACGGGAGGGCGGACACCGGGGAGCTGTTTTTT	CAIRYGRADTGELFF
-	15	-	TRBV5-1	TRBJ2-4	TGCGCCAGCAGCGATCACAGCTTAGCCAAAAACATTCAGTACTTC	CASSDHSLAKNIQYF
many	14	TRBD2	TRBV11-3	TRBJ2-1	TGTGCCAGCAGCCGTCGGGAGGGGTACAATGAGCAGTTCTTC	CASSRREGYNEQFF
few	16	-	TRBV3-1	TRBJ2-7	TGTGCCAGCAGCCCACCAGGGCAGCCCTCTTCCTACGAGCAGTACTTC	CASSPPGQPSSYEQYF
many	18	-	TRBV7-8	TRBJ2-1	TGTGCCAGCAGTACGCAGGGGGCCGGGACTAGGAGAAGGGGTGAGCAGTTCTTC	CASSTQGAGTRRRGEQFF
-	16	-	TRBV20-1	TRBJ2-3	TGCAGTGCTGATGGGGATGGTGCGGGTAGCACAGATACGCAGTATTTT	CSADGDGAGSTDTQYF
many	17	-	TRBV14	TRBJ1-1	TGTGCCAGCAGCCCACTAACCGGGCTGAGGTTGTACACTGAAGCTTTCTTT	CASSPLTGLRLYTEAFF
few	16	TRBD2	TRBV20-1	TRBJ2-1	TGCAGTGCTACACCACTAGCGGGGAGCTCCTACAATGAGCAGTTCTTC	CSATPLAGSSYNEQFF
few	14	-	TRBV6-1	TRBJ2-3	TGTGCCAGCAGTGAACACTCCCACACAGATACGCAGTATTTT	CASSEHSHTDTQYF
many	16	TRBD2	TRBV7-2	TRBJ2-1	TGTGCCAGCAGCCGCACCACTAGCGGAGCCTACAATGAGCAGTTCTTC	CASSRTTSGAYNEQFF
-	15	TRBD1	TRBV7-6	TRBJ1-6	TGTGCCAGCAGCGCGAGAGGACAGGGTTTTTCACCCCTCCACTTT	CASSARGQGFSPLHF
many	14	-	TRBV14	TRBJ2-1	TGTGCCAGCAGCCAAGGTGCCAGGGCCAATGAGCAGTTCTTC	CASSQGARANEQFF
many	13	TRBD1	TRBV12-3/TRBV12-4	TRBJ1-2	TGTGCCAGCAGTCCGGACAGGGTCCCTGGCTACACCTTC	CASSPDRVPGYTF
few	17	TRBD1	TRBV7-2	TRBJ1-2	TGTGCCAGCAGCTTTTGGACAGGGCGATCGTCTAACTATGGCTACATCTTC	CASSFWTGRSSNYGYIF
-	15	-	TRBV6-1	TRBJ1-1	TGTGCCAGCAGTTATGGTCTGTCAGGGCCCACTGAAGCTTTCTTT	CASSYGLSGPTEAFF
-	16	-	TRBV20-1	TRBJ1-6	TGCAGTGCGCTCCTACTGCGACAGGCGGGGAATTCACCCCTCCACTTT	CSALLLRQAGNSPLHF
-	13	TRBD2	TRBV20-1	TRBJ2-3	TGCAGTGCGCGAACTAGCGGACGAGATACGCAGTATTTT	CSARTSGRDTQYF
many	16	TRBD2	TRBV27	TRBJ2-1	TGTGCCAGCAGTCCCGCTAGCGGCGTCATGGCGTTTGAGCAGTTCTTC	CASSPASGVMAFEQFF
-	14	-	TRBV3-1	TRBJ1-4	TGTGCCAGCAGACAGGGAGAAACTAATGAAAAACTGTTTTTT	CASRQGETNEKLFF
few	15	-	TRBV5-1	TRBJ2-5	TGCGCCAGTCTAGACCCGGGACGGATGTCGGAGACCCAGTACTTC	CASLDPGRMSETQYF